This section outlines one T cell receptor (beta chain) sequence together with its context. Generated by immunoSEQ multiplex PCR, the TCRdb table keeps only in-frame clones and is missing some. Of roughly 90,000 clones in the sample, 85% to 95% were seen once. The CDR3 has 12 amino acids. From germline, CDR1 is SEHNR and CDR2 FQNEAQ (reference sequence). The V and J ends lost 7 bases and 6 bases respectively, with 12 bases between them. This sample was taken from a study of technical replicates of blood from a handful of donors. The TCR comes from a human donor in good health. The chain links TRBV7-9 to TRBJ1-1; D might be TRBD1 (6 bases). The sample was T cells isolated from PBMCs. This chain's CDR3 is CASTARGAEAFF. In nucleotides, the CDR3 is TGTGCCAGCACAGCCAGGGGAGCTGAAGCTTTCTTT.